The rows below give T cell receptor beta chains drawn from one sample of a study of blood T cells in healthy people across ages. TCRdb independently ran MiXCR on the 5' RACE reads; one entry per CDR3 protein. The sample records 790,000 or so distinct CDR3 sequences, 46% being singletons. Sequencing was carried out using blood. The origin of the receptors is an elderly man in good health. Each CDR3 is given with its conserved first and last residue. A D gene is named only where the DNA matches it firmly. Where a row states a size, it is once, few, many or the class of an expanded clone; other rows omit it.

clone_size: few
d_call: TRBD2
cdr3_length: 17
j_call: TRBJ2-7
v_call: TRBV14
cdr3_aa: CASSQERLAGGPYEQYF
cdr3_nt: TGTGCCAGCAGCCAAGAACGACTAGCGGGAGGGCCCTATGAGCAGTACTTC

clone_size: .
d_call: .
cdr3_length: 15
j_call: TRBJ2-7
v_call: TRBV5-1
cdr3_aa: CASSWDPGEGSEQYF
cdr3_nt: TGCGCCAGCAGCTGGGATCCAGGGGAAGGCTCCGAGCAGTACTTC

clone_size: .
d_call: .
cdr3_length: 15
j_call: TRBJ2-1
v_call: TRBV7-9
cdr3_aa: CASRRGPGNYNEQFF
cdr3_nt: TGTGCCAGCAGACGGGGGCCAGGGAACTACAATGAGCAGTTCTTC

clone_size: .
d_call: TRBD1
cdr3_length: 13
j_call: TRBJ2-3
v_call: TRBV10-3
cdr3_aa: CAGRDRVTDTQYF
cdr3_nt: TGTGCCGGCCGGGACAGGGTCACAGATACGCAGTATTTT

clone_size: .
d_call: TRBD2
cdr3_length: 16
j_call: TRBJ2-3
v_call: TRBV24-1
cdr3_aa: CATRGLAGGSTDTQYF
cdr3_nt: TGTGCCACCAGAGGACTAGCGGGGGGAAGCACAGATACGCAGTATTTT

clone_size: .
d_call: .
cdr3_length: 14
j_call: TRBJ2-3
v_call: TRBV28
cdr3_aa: CASSLSPARDTQYF
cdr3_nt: TGTGCCAGCAGTTTAAGTCCAGCCAGGGATACGCAGTATTTT

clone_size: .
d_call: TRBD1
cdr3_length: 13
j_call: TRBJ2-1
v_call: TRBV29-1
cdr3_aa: CSGNRGRDNEQFF
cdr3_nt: TGCAGCGGGAACAGGGGCCGGGACAATGAGCAGTTCTTC

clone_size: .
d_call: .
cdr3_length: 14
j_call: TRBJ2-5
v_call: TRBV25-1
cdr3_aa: CASSYTDFQETQYF
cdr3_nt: TGTGCCAGCAGCTACACGGATTTCCAAGAGACCCAGTACTTC

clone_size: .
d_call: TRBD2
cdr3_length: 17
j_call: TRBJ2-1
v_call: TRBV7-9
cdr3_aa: CASSLTGTSAYYNEQFF
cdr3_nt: TGTGCCAGCAGCCTCACAGGGACTAGCGCCTATTACAATGAGCAGTTCTTC

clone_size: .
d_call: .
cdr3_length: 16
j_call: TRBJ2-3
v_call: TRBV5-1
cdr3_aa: CASSSDGQPSADTQYF
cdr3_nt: TGCGCCAGCAGCTCCGACGGACAGCCTAGCGCAGATACGCAGTATTTT

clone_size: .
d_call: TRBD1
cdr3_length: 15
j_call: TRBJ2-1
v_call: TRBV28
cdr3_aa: CASSPRTGRVDEQFF
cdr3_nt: TGTGCCAGCAGTCCGAGGACAGGTCGAGTGGATGAGCAGTTCTTC

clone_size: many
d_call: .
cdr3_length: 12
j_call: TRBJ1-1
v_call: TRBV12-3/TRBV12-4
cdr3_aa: CASSLMGTEAFF
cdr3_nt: TGTGCCAGCAGTTTGATGGGCACTGAAGCTTTCTTT

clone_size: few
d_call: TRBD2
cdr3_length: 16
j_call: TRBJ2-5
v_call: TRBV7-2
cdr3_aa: CASSLWASGIFETQYF
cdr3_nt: TGTGCCAGCAGCTTATGGGCTAGCGGGATATTTGAGACCCAGTACTTC

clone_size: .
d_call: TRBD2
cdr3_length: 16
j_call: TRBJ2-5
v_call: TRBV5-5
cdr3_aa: CASSRTSGTQGETQYF
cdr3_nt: TGTGCCAGCAGCCGCACTAGCGGGACCCAGGGAGAGACCCAGTACTTC

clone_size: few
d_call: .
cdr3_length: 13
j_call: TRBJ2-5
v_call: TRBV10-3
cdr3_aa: CAISEERQETQYF
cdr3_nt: TGTGCCATCAGTGAGGAAAGACAAGAGACCCAGTACTTC

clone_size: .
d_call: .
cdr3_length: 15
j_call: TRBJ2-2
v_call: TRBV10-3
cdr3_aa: CAISVGTQNTGELFF
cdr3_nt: TGTGCCATCAGTGTTGGGACACAGAACACCGGGGAGCTGTTTTTT

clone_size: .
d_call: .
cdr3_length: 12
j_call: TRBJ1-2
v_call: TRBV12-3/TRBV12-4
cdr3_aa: CASSTQQRGYTF
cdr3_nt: TGTGCCAGCAGCACCCAACAAAGGGGCTACACCTTC

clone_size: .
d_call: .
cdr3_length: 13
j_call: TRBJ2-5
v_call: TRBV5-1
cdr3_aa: CASSVGPWETQYF
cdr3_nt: TGCGCCAGCAGCGTAGGGCCGTGGGAGACCCAGTACTTC

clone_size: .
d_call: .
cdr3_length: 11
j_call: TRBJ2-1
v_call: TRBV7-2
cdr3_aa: CASSGYNVQFF
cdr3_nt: TGTGCCAGCAGCGGCTACAATGTGCAGTTCTTC

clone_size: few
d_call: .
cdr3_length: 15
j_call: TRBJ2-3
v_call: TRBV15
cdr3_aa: CATSRPGGFTDTQYF
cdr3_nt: TGTGCCACCAGCAGACCAGGTGGCTTCACAGATACGCAGTATTTT

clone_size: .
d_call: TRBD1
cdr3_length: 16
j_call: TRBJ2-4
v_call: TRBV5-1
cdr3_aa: CASSRGQAMSKNIQYF
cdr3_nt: TGCGCCAGCAGCCGCGGACAGGCGATGTCCAAAAACATTCAGTACTTC

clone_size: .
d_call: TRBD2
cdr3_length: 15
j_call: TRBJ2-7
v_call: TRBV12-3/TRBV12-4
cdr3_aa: CASSIAGARGYEQYF
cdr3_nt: TGTGCCAGCAGTATAGCGGGAGCAAGGGGCTACGAGCAGTACTTC

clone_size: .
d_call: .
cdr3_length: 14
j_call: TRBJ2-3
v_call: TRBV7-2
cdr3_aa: CASSRTRGSDTQYF
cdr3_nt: TGTGCCAGCAGCCGAACTAGGGGGTCAGATACGCAGTATTTT

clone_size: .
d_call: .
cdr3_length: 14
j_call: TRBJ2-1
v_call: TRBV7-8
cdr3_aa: CASKRGMLGNEQFF
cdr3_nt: TGTGCCAGCAAACGGGGGATGTTAGGCAATGAGCAGTTCTTC

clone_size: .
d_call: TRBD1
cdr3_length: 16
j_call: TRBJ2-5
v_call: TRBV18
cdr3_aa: CASSPPTGQGIGTQYF
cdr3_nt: TGTGCCAGCTCACCACCAACTGGACAGGGTATCGGGACCCAGTACTTC

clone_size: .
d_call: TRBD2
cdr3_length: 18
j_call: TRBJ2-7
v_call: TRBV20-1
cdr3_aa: CSAHAGPGLAGDAYEQYF
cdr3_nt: TGCAGTGCGCACGCCGGGCCGGGACTAGCGGGAGACGCCTACGAGCAGTACTTC

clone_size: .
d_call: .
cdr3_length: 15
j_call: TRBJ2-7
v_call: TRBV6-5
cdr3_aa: CASAAGAGVSYEQYF
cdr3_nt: TGTGCCAGCGCCGCAGGGGCAGGGGTCTCCTACGAGCAGTACTTC

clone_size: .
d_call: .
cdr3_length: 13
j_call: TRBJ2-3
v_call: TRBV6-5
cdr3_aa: CASKDSWTDTQYF
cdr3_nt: TGTGCCAGCAAGGACAGTTGGACAGATACGCAGTATTTT

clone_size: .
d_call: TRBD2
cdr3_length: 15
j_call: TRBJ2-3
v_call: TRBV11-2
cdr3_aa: CASSFSGRREDTQYF
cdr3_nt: TGTGCCAGCAGTTTTAGCGGGAGGAGGGAAGATACGCAGTATTTT

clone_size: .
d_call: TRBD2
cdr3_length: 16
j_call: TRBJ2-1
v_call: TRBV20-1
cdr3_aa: CSARDHAAGVGNEQFF
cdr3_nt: TGCAGTGCTAGAGATCATGCGGCGGGAGTGGGGAATGAGCAGTTCTTC

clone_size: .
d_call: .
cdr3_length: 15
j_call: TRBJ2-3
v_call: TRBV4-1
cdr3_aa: CASSQETSRQDTQYF
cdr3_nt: TGCGCCAGCAGCCAAGAAACTAGCCGCCAGGATACGCAGTATTTT

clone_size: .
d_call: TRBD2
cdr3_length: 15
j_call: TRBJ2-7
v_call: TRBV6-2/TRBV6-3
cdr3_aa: CASSDWTSEIYEQYF
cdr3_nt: TGTGCCAGCAGTGACTGGACTAGCGAAATCTACGAGCAGTACTTC

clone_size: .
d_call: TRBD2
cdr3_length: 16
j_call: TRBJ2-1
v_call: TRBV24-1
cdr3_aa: CATLGSSGRARNEQFF
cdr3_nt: TGTGCCACCCTCGGTAGTAGCGGGAGGGCGAGGAATGAGCAGTTCTTC

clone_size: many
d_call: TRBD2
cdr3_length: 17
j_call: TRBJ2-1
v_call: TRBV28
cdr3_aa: CASSLSAGLAYYNEQFF
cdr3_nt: TGTGCCAGCAGTTTATCAGCGGGACTAGCCTACTACAATGAGCAGTTCTTC

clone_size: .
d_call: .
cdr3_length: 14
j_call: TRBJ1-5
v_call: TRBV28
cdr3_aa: CASSVGPGAQPQHF
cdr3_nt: TGTGCCAGCAGTGTGGGGCCCGGGGCTCAGCCCCAGCATTTT

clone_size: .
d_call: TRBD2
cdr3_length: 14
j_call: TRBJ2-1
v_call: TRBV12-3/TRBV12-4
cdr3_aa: CASRSSGGYNEQFF
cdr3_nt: TGTGCCAGCAGATCTAGCGGGGGATACAATGAGCAGTTCTTC

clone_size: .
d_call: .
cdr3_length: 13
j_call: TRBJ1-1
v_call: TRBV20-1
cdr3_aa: CSARVRAGTEAFF
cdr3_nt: TGCAGTGCTAGGGTCCGCGCGGGCACTGAAGCTTTCTTT